Listed below are T cell receptor beta chains from one sample, sequenced in a study of T cell responses to AZD1222 COVID-19 vaccine. Profiling relied on immunoSEQ multiplex PCR, and the TCRdb table lists in-frame clones only, not all of them. The sample lists approximately 80,000 clones, roughly 87% occurring once. The sample was peripheral blood, taken on day 0 of MenACWY control vaccination. Receptors originate from an adult in good health. The CDR3 runs from the conserved cysteine through the conserved F or W. A D gene is named only where the DNA matches it firmly. Clone size is not always given. Where it is, it says once, few, many or a class for expanded clones.

J	length	D	V	size	DNA	CDR3
TRBJ1-2	18	-	TRBV11-2	-	TGTGCCAGCAGCTTTCACCGGGGGTCAGGGCAAACTAACTATGGCTACACCTTC	CASSFHRGSGQTNYGYTF
TRBJ2-1	14	TRBD1	TRBV6-5	once	TGTGCCACCTCGACAGGGGGCGCGGTCAATGAGCAGTTCTTC	CATSTGGAVNEQFF
TRBJ1-1	11	-	TRBV7-9	-	TGTGCCAGCAGCCTAGGACAGGAAGCTTTCTTT	CASSLGQEAFF
TRBJ2-5	13	-	TRBV20-1	-	TGCAGTGCTAGTAGACAGGGAGGAGAGACCCAGTACTTC	CSASRQGGETQYF
TRBJ1-2	13	-	TRBV6-5	-	TGTGCCACCAGAGGCCTAGCTAACTATGGCTACACCTTC	CATRGLANYGYTF
TRBJ2-2	15	-	TRBV5-1	-	TGCGCCAGCAGCCCTCCGGGACGAAACACCGGGGAGCTGTTTTTT	CASSPPGRNTGELFF
TRBJ1-1	17	TRBD1	TRBV11-2	-	TGTGCCAGCAGCCTCAGGGGGGAAAAGAGGCCGGGCACTGAAGCTTTCTTT	CASSLRGEKRPGTEAFF
TRBJ2-3	14	-	TRBV5-6	-	TGTGCCAGCAGCCCGGGAGTAAGCACAGATACGCAGTATTTT	CASSPGVSTDTQYF
TRBJ1-4	14	-	TRBV28	-	TGTGCCAGCAGTTTAGGGACACTTAATGAAAAACTGTTTTTT	CASSLGTLNEKLFF
TRBJ2-2	13	-	TRBV6-2/TRBV6-3	-	TGTGCCAGCAGTTACCGAGACAGCAGGGAGCTGTTTTTT	CASSYRDSRELFF
TRBJ2-7	15	TRBD1	TRBV7-9	-	TGTGCCAGCAGCCCGGACAGGGGGCCTTCCTACGAGCAGTACTTC	CASSPDRGPSYEQYF
TRBJ1-2	16	TRBD1	TRBV6-5	-	TGTGCCAGCAGTTACTCGTGGGACAGAGCTAACTATGGCTACACCTTC	CASSYSWDRANYGYTF
TRBJ1-4	16	-	TRBV7-2	-	TGTGCCAGCAGCCTCGGGACTTCGAGGGGGAATGAAAAACTGTTTTTT	CASSLGTSRGNEKLFF
TRBJ2-7	17	TRBD1	TRBV15	-	TGTGCCACCAGCAGAGATCGAGAAGGGGACAGGTTCTACGAGCAGTACTTC	CATSRDREGDRFYEQYF
TRBJ1-1	13	-	TRBV2	-	TGTGCCAGCAGTAAGGACGTGAACACTGAAGCTTTCTTT	CASSKDVNTEAFF
TRBJ1-6	16	-	TRBV9	once	TGTGCCAGCAGCGTCGGGCCTCTTCGGGGGAATTCACCCCTCCACTTT	CASSVGPLRGNSPLHF
TRBJ2-1	16	TRBD2	TRBV3-1/TRBV3-2	-	TGTGCCAGCAGCCAAGAGGCTAGCGGGGGGGTCAATGAGCAGTTCTTC	CASSQEASGGVNEQFF
TRBJ2-3	15	TRBD1	TRBV7-2	-	TGTGCCAGCAGCTTCGTAGGGTCAGGGGGAGATACGCAGTATTTT	CASSFVGSGGDTQYF
TRBJ1-1	14	-	TRBV7-2	few	TGTGCCAGCAGCTTAGGACCGTCCTCCACTGAAGCTTTCTTT	CASSLGPSSTEAFF
TRBJ2-1	15	TRBD1	TRBV5-1	few	TGCGCCAGCAGCTCTGGACAGGGCGTGTTCAATGAGCAGTTCTTC	CASSSGQGVFNEQFF
TRBJ1-2	15	-	TRBV4-1	few	TGCGCCAGCAGCCAAGTAATTTTAACAGTCGATGGCTACACCTTC	CASSQVILTVDGYTF
TRBJ2-3	14	-	TRBV15	-	TGTGCCACCAGCAGAGATTTGGTGGACGATACGCAGTATTTT	CATSRDLVDDTQYF
TRBJ1-3	14	-	TRBV5-1	-	TGCGCCAGCAGCTTGGCGGCAGCTGGAAACACCATATATTTT	CASSLAAAGNTIYF
TRBJ1-2	15	TRBD1	TRBV13	-	TGTGCCAGCAGCTTTGGACAGGGGAGTAACTATGGCTACACCTTC	CASSFGQGSNYGYTF
TRBJ2-7	17	TRBD1	TRBV5-5	-	TGTGCCAGCAGCTTGGGCTGGGTCGGGACAGGGGTCTACGAGCAGTACTTC	CASSLGWVGTGVYEQYF
TRBJ1-5	14	-	TRBV25-1	-	TGTGCCAGCAGTCCCCTTTTCGGCAATCAGCCCCAGCATTTT	CASSPLFGNQPQHF
TRBJ2-5	12	-	TRBV5-8	-	TGTGCCGACGCGGTTTCCGCAGAGACCCAGTACTTC	CADAVSAETQYF
TRBJ2-5	16	-	TRBV5-1	-	TGCGCCAGCAGCTTCAAGGGGTTCCAGGTCGGGGAGACCCAGTACTTC	CASSFKGFQVGETQYF
TRBJ2-4	16	-	TRBV28	-	TGTGCCATTCCTATCGAAGGGGGACTAGCCAAAAACATTCAGTACTTC	CAIPIEGGLAKNIQYF
TRBJ2-1	14	-	TRBV28	once	TGTGCCAGCAGTTTGAGAGCCTCCTACAATGAGCAGTTCTTC	CASSLRASYNEQFF
TRBJ2-3	15	-	TRBV4-1	-	TGCGCCAGCAGCCTCACGGCTAGCCCCACAGATACGCAGTATTTT	CASSLTASPTDTQYF
TRBJ2-7	15	TRBD1	TRBV5-1	-	TGCGCCAGCAGCTTAATCCGACAGGGCAATTACGAGCAGTACTTC	CASSLIRQGNYEQYF
TRBJ1-2	14	-	TRBV19	-	TGTGCCAGTAGTAACTCCCAGGGGAACTATGGCTACACCTTC	CASSNSQGNYGYTF
TRBJ1-6	16	-	TRBV7-2	-	TGTGCCAGCAGCCCCACGACAGGAAATTCTTTTTCACCCCTCCACTTT	CASSPTTGNSFSPLHF
TRBJ1-5	16	-	TRBV7-9	-	TGTGCCAGCAGCTTAGCGGCAGCCCATAGCAATCAGCCCCAGCATTTT	CASSLAAAHSNQPQHF
TRBJ2-2	15	-	TRBV28	-	TGTGCCAGCAGTTTGGGGGAAGCGAACACCGGGGAGCTGTTTTTT	CASSLGEANTGELFF
TRBJ1-1	13	-	TRBV12-3/TRBV12-4	once	TGTGCCAGCAGTTTGATGGTTTTCACTGAAGCTTTCTTT	CASSLMVFTEAFF